The 22 T cell receptor beta chains presented below share a single source sample, sequenced in a study of blood T cell repertoires in COVID-19. The data were produced by immunoSEQ multiplex PCR, yet TCRdb's version contains in-frame clones alone and is incomplete. The sample has more than 70,000 clones; roughly 80% are singletons. Sequencing was done on a sample of peripheral blood. The origin of the receptors is a human donor in a cohort sampled during active COVID-19.

V and J are TRBV5-1 and TRBJ2-7, with no clear D. Germline CDR1 is SGHRS and CDR2 is YFSETQ. Trimming stripped 0 bases from V and 1 base from J, with 14 bases between. The CDR3 has 16 residues. The CDR3: CASSLGLITNSYEQYF. The CDR3 DNA reads TGCGCCAGCAGCTTGGGACTCATTACTAATTCCTACGAGCAGTACTTC.

The CDR3 is CASSGNQETQYF. CDR3 sequence (DNA): TGCGCCAGCAGTGGTAACCAAGAGACCCAGTACTTC. This rearrangement joins TRBV10-2 to TRBJ2-5, with D unresolved. Germline CDR1 reads WSHSY; CDR2 reads SAAADI. This CDR3 spans 12 amino acids. Trimming shortened V by 4 bases and J by 0 bases, and 3 bases separated the two germline ends.

This rearrangement joins TRBV30 to TRBJ2-7; 14 bases line up with TRBD2. This CDR3 is 17 amino acids long. V lost 4 bases, J lost 1 base, and 9 bases stayed unmatched. From germline, CDR1 is GTSNPN and CDR2 SVGIG (reference sequence). CDR3: CAWMSGTSGGFSYEQYF. CDR3 in DNA: TGTGCCTGGATGTCGGGGACTAGCGGGGGATTTTCCTACGAGCAGTACTTC.

The V and J genes are TRBV30 and TRBJ1-2; no firm D call. The CDR3 totals 13 residues. Germline V gene data show CDR1 as GTSNPN and CDR2 as SVGIG (reference sequence). V lost 0 bases to trimming and J lost 3 bases, with 8 bases between them. The CDR3 coding sequence is TGTGCCTGGAGTGTCGGCAGGTACTATGGCTACACCTTC. Translating gives CAWSVGRYYGYTF.

J is TRBJ2-7 and V is TRBV13, with TRBD2 matching 13 bases. Trimming at V came to 2 bases and at J to 7 bases, leaving 5 bases not matched to a gene. The CDR3 is made up of 15 amino acids. Germline V lookup: CDR1 PRHDT, CDR2 FYEKMQ (reference sequence). The CDR3 protein is CASSLSTSGGREQYF. The CDR3 DNA is TGTGCCAGCAGCTTATCGACTAGCGGGGGGAGGGAGCAGTACTTC.

This clone was counted a few times. The V gene is TRBV11-3, the J gene TRBJ1-6; D gene ambiguous. The germline V gene has CDR1 SGHNT and CDR2 YENEEA. V was shortened by 5 bases and J by 7 bases, with 6 bases between the two germline ends. The CDR3 spans 12 residues. The CDR3 region is CASSPRNSPLHF. CDR3 nucleotide sequence: TGTGCCAGCAGCCCTCGGAATTCACCCCTCCACTTT.

The chain is built from TRBV28 and TRBJ2-5; the match to TRBD2 covers 13 bases. Germline CDR1 and CDR2: MDHEN and SYDVKM. The CDR3 loop spans 16 amino acids. With 5 bases clipped from V and 4 bases from J, the junction kept 7 bases outside the gene matches. The DNA of the CDR3 is TGTGCCAGCAGTCGTCCGACTAGCGGGGGGTCAGAGACCCAGTACTTC. Encoded protein: CASSRPTSGGSETQYF.

The chain joins TRBV6-5 to TRBJ1-3, with D unclear. The CDR3 consists of 15 residues. V lost 7 bases and J 0 bases, leaving 13 bases between the germline ends. The germline gives CDR1 MNHEY, CDR2 SVGAGI. DNA of the CDR3: TGTGCCAGCACACAAGGCAGGCTCTCTGGAAACACCATATATTTT. Translated, it gives CASTQGRLSGNTIYF.

The chain carries TRBV5-1 and TRBJ1-3; D perhaps matches TRBD1 (5 bases). Trimming shortened V by 0 bases and J by 0 bases, and 13 bases separated the two germline ends. CDR1 is SGHRS and CDR2 is YFSETQ in the germline V gene. This CDR3 region has 17 residues. The CDR3 region is CASSLAAGKASGNTIYF. As DNA, the CDR3 is TGCGCCAGCAGCTTGGCGGCAGGGAAGGCCTCTGGAAACACCATATATTTT.

The gene calls are TRBV28 and TRBJ1-3; weak D call: TRBD1 (6 bases). Per the germline V gene, CDR1 is MDHEN and CDR2 is SYDVKM. V lost 7 bases and J lost 3, with 16 bases in between. The CDR3 extends over 15 amino acids. This CDR3 is CASTLGGLGGNTIYF. The CDR3 DNA reads TGTGCCAGCACCTTAGGGGGTCTCGGTGGAAACACCATATATTTT.

The rearrangement joins TRBV9 to TRBJ2-7; possible D gene TRBD1, 5 bases. The CDR3 is 14 amino acids. V lost 2 bases and J 1 base, leaving 10 bases between the germline ends. CDR1 is SGDLS and CDR2 is YYNGEE in the germline V gene. CDR3 DNA sequence: TGTGCCAGCAGCGTTACTGGACAATCCTACGAGCAGTACTTC. Translating gives CASSVTGQSYEQYF.

Here the CDR3 DNA reads TGTGCCAGCAGCTATAAAAATCAGCCCCAGCATTTT. Its translation: CASSYKNQPQHF. The chain joins TRBV7-9 to TRBJ1-5; D gene ambiguous. This CDR3 has 12 residues. The germline V and J ends were trimmed by 4 bases and 4 bases, with 5 bases remaining between them. Germline V lookup: CDR1 SEHNR, CDR2 FQNEAQ (reference sequence).

The chain has TRBV6-2 or TRBV6-3 and TRBJ1-5; tentatively, D is TRBD1 (6 bases). The V end lost 2 bases, the J end lost 6 bases, and 11 bases lay between the germline ends. Germline V CDR1 and CDR2: MNHEY, SVGEGT. This CDR3 spans 14 amino acids. CDR3 DNA sequence: TGTGCCAGCAGTTACAGGGGGATTACTCAGCCCCAGCATTTT. Translated: CASSYRGITQPQHF.

The chain recombines TRBV3-1 (or the pseudogene TRBV3-2) with TRBJ2-2; 8 nucleotides agree with TRBD2. The CDR3 covers 16 residues. CDR1 is LGHDT, CDR2 YNNKEL, per germline (reference sequence). Trimming took 1 base from V and 4 from J; bases not matched to a gene: 5. The CDR3 DNA is TGTGCCAGCAGCCAAGGAGCGGGGGTTCTCACCGGGGAGCTGTTTTTT. Translated: CASSQGAGVLTGELFF.

The chain carries TRBV7-9 and TRBJ2-3; 10 nucleotides align to TRBD1. The CDR3 covers 14 residues. Losses at the gene ends were 8 bases for V and 3 bases for J; bases not matched to a gene: 5. CDR1 is SEHNR and CDR2 is FQNEAQ in the germline V gene (reference sequence). The chain's CDR3 is CASVGQGSTDTQYF. For the CDR3, the DNA is TGTGCCAGCGTGGGACAGGGGTCTACAGATACGCAGTATTTT.

The V and J genes are TRBV2 and TRBJ2-7, with TRBD1 identical over 12 bases. The CDR3 spans 15 residues. CDR1 and CDR2 from the germline V gene are SNHLY and FYNNEI. V lost 5 bases to trimming and J lost 6 bases; unmatched junction nucleotides: 8. The chain's CDR3 is CASSSQGQGAFEQYF. In DNA, the CDR3 is TGTGCCAGCAGTTCCCAGGGACAGGGGGCTTTCGAGCAGTACTTC.

This chain joins TRBV12-5 and TRBJ1-5; the D is unclear. V lost 10 bases and J 2 bases, leaving 24 bases between the germline ends. This CDR3 region has 17 residues. Germline V gene lookup returns CDR1 LGHNT and CDR2 FRNRAP. The CDR3 DNA follows: TGTGCTACCACCCCAGGCCCGGGAACCCTTGGCAATCAGCCCCAGCATTTT. It translates to CATTPGPGTLGNQPQHF.

V gene TRBV11-2 combines with J gene TRBJ1-1; D gene ambiguous. The germline V and J ends were trimmed by 1 base and 6 bases, with 6 bases remaining between them. CDR3 length: 12 residues. Germline-derived CDR1 and CDR2 are SGHAT and FQNNGV. CDR3 in amino acids: CASSLAGAEAFF. As DNA, the CDR3 is TGTGCCAGCAGCTTAGCAGGCGCTGAAGCTTTCTTT. Full variable domain (rest looked up from reference TRBV11-2 and TRBJ1-1): EAGVAQSPRYKIIEKRQSVAFWCNPISGHATLYWYQQILGQGPKLLIQFQNNGVVDDSQLPKDRFSAERLKGVDSTLKIQPAKLEDSAVYLCASSLAGAEAFFGQGTRLTVV.

This clone has only a few counts. This rearrangement joins TRBV20-1 to TRBJ2-7; D unresolved. Deletions cut 7 bases from V and 5 bases from J, with 12 bases between. The length of the CDR3 is 11 residues. Germline-derived CDR1 and CDR2 are DFQATT and SNEGSKA (reference sequence). The CDR3 reads CSVPLTHEQYF. The CDR3 DNA sequence: TGCAGTGTCCCACTTACCCACGAGCAGTACTTC.

As regards this clone: At one end the junction does not follow the germline gene, possibly because of a read error. This CDR3 reads CAISAQGNPEAFF. Here the CDR3 DNA reads TGTGCCATCAGTGCACAGGGGAACCCTGAAGCTTTCTTT. The V and J genes are TRBV10-3 and TRBJ1-1, with 7 bases that match TRBD1. The CDR3 spans 13 residues. The V gene's germline CDR1 is ENHRY and CDR2 SYGVKD.

This sequence joins TRBV5-1 and TRBJ2-5; D is unresolved. Looked up from germline, CDR1 is SGHRS and CDR2 is YFSETQ. The CDR3 has 16 amino acids. V gave up 0 bases and J gave up 0 bases, with 12 bases separating them. The CDR3 region is CASSLVGAQYQETQYF. The CDR3 DNA sequence: TGCGCCAGCAGCTTGGTAGGAGCCCAGTACCAAGAGACCCAGTACTTC.

This chain joins TRBV25-1 and TRBJ1-2; the D gene is possibly TRBD1 (5 bases). V shed 4 bases and J shed 4 bases, with 16 bases lying between them. This CDR3 contains 15 residues. Germline V CDR1 and CDR2: MGHDK, SYGVNS. CDR3 loop: CASSGSRGPGYGYTF. CDR3 nucleotide sequence: TGTGCCAGCAGTGGGAGTAGGGGTCCTGGCTATGGCTACACCTTC.